The source of this T cell receptor beta chain is a study of blood T cells in healthy people across ages. Study-wide findings and caveats: Unsorted PBMC input precluded a conclusive naive versus antigen-experienced comparison. Greater diversity and more naive CD4+ cells were seen in long-lived donors than in aged donors.

Germline V gives CDR1 SGHNT, CDR2 YYREEE (reference sequence). CDR3 length equals 14 residues. Primers used in a second PCR of about 6 to 12 cycles were a sample-barcoded 5' primer and a J-beta primer mix. Individual samples furnished no less than 2.5 million CDR3-containing paired-end reads apiece. Via MiXCR, TCRdb re-called the 5' RACE reads, giving one row per CDR3 protein. Of hundreds of thousands of distinct CDR3 sequences in the sample, roughly 41% were seen once. Worth noting for this clonotype: Its antigen is currently unknown.

This clonotype originated in a man aged 80 or over in good health. V usage is TRBV5-4 and J usage is TRBJ2-5; 10 bases are a match to TRBD1. The assigned J gene may be wrong: the sequence end matches TRBJ2-7 better. The specimen was blood. The CDR3 here is CASRLDRGRYEQYF. CDR3 in DNA: TGTGCCAGCAGGCTAGACAGGGGGCGGTACGAGCAGTACTTC.